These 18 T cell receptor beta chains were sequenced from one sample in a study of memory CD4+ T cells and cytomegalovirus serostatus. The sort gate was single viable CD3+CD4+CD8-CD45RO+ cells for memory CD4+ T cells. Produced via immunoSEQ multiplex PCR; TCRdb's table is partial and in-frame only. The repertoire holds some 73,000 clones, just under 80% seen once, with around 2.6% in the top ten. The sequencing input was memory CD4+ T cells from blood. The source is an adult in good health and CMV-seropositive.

The CDR3 sequence is CASSLRSSGDEQYF. The CDR3 DNA reads TGTGCCAGCAGCTTGCGGTCTTCAGGGGACGAGCAGTACTTC. The genes are TRBV5-4 and TRBJ2-7; possibly TRBD1 for D (6 bases). CDR3 size: 14 residues. Germline lookup yields CDR1 SGHNT and CDR2 YYREEE (reference sequence). V lost 1 base, J lost 5 bases, and 13 bases lay in between.

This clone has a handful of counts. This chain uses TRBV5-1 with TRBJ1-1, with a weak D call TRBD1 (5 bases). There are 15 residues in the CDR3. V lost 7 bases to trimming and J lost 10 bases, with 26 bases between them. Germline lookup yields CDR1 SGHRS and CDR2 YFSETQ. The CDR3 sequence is CASRDIAGTQEVAFF. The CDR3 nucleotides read TGCGCCAGCCGTGACATTGCCGGGACTCAAGAGGTAGCTTTCTTT.

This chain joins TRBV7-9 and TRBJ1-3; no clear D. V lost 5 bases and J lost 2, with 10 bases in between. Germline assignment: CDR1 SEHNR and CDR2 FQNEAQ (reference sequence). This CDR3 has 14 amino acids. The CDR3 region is CASSLRTAGNTIYF. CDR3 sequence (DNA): TGTGCCAGCAGCCTTCGGACGGCTGGAAACACCATATATTTT.

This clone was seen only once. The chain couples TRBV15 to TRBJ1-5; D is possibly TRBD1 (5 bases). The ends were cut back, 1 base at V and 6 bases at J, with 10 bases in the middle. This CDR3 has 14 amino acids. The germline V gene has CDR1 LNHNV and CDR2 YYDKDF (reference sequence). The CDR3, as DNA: TGTGCCACCAGCAGAGGACAGCTTTCTCAGCCCCAGCATTTT. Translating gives CATSRGQLSQPQHF.

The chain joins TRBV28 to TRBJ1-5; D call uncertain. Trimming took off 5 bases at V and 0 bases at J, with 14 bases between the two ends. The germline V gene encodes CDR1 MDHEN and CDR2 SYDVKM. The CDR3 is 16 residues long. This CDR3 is CASSGGYGHSNQPQHF. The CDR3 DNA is TGTGCCAGCAGTGGAGGTTACGGGCATAGCAATCAGCCCCAGCATTTT. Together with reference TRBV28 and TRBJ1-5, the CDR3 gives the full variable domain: DVKVTQSSRYLVKRTGEKVFLECVQDMDHENMFWYRQDPGLGLRLIYFSYDVKMKEKGDIPEGYSVSREKKERFSLILESASTNQTSMYLCASSGGYGHSNQPQHFGDGTRLSIL.

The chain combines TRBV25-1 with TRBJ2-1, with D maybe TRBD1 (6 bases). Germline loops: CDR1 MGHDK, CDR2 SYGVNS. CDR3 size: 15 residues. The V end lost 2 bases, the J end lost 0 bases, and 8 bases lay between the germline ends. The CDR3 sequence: CASSEQGSSYNEQFF. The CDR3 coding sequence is TGTGCCAGCAGTGAACAGGGGAGCTCCTACAATGAGCAGTTCTTC. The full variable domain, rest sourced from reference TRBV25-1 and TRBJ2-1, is EADIYQTPRYLVIGTGKKITLECSQTMGHDKMYWYQQDPGMELHLIHYSYGVNSTEKGDLSSESTVSRIRTEHFPLTLESARPSHTSQYLCASSEQGSSYNEQFFGPGTRLTVL.

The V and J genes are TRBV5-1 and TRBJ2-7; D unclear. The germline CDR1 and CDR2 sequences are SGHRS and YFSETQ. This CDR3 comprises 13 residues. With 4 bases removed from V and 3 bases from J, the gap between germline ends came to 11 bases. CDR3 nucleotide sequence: TGCGCCAGCAGCCTAGGCCCAGGCTACGAGCAGTACTTC. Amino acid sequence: CASSLGPGYEQYF.

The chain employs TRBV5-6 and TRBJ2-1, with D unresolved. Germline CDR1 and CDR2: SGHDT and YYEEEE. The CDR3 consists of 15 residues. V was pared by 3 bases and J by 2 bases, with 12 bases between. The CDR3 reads CASSSDFRTYNEQFF. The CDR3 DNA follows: TGTGCCAGCAGCTCTGACTTTAGAACCTACAATGAGCAGTTCTTC.

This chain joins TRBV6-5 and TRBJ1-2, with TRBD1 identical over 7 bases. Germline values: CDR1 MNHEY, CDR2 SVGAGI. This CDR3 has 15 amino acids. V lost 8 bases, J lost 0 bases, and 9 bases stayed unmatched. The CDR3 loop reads CASALDREPNYGYTF. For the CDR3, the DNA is TGTGCCAGCGCCCTCGACAGGGAGCCTAACTATGGCTACACCTTC.

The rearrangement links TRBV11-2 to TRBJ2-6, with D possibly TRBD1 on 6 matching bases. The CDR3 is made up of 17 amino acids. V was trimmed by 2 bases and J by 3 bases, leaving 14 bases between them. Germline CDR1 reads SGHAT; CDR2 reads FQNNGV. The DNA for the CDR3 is TGTGCCAGCAGCTTATGGGGGCAGGGCGGTGGGGCCAACGTCCTGACTTTC. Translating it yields CASSLWGQGGGANVLTF.

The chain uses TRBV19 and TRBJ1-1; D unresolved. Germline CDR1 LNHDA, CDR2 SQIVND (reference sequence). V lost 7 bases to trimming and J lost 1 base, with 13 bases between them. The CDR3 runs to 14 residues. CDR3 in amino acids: CASISSQTNTEAFF. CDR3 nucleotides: TGTGCCAGTATAAGCAGCCAAACGAACACTGAAGCTTTCTTT.

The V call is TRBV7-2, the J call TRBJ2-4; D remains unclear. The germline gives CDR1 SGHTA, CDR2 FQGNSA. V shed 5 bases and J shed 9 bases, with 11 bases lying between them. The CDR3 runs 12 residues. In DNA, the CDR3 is TGTGCCAGCAGCCCAGCCCCGGGCATTCAGTACTTC. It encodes CASSPAPGIQYF.

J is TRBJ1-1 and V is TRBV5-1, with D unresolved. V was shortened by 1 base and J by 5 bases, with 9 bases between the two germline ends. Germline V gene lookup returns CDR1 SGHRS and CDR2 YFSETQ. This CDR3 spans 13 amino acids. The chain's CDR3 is CASSLKFATEAFF. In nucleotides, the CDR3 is TGCGCCAGCAGCTTGAAGTTCGCGACTGAAGCTTTCTTT.

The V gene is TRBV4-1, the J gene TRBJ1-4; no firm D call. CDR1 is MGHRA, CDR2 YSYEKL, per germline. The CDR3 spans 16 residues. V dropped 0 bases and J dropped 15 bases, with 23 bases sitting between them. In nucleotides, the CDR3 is TGCGCCAGCAGCCAAGATAAGGGCAGCAGCCGGGTAGAGGTGTTTTTT. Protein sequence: CASSQDKGSSRVEVFF.

CDR3 in DNA: TGCGCCAGCAGCCAGGGGACTCGGGGGGTAGAGACCCAGTACTTC. It yields the protein CASSQGTRGVETQYF. The rearrangement links TRBV4-3 to TRBJ2-5; 7 nucleotides align to TRBD2. CDR3 length: 15 amino acids. With 3 bases clipped from V and 4 bases from J, the junction kept 8 bases outside the gene matches. Germline CDR1 and CDR2: LGHNA and YSLEER.

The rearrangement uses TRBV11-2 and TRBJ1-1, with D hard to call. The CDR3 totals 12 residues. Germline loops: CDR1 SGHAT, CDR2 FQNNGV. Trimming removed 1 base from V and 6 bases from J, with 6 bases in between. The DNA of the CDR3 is TGTGCCAGCAGCTTAGGGCCGGCTGAAGCTTTCTTT. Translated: CASSLGPAEAFF.

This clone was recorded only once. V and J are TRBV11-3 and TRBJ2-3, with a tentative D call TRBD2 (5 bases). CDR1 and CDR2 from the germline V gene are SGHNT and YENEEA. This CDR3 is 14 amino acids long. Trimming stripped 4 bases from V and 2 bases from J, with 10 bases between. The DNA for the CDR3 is TGTGCCAGCAGCTCTAGCCAATCCACAGATACGCAGTATTTT. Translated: CASSSSQSTDTQYF.

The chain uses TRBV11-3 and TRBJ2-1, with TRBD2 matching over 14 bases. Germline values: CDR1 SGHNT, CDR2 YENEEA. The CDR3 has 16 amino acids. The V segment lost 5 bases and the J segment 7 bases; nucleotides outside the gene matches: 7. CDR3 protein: CASSQGTSGRSNEQFF. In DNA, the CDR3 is TGTGCCAGCAGCCAAGGGACTAGCGGGAGATCGAATGAGCAGTTCTTC.